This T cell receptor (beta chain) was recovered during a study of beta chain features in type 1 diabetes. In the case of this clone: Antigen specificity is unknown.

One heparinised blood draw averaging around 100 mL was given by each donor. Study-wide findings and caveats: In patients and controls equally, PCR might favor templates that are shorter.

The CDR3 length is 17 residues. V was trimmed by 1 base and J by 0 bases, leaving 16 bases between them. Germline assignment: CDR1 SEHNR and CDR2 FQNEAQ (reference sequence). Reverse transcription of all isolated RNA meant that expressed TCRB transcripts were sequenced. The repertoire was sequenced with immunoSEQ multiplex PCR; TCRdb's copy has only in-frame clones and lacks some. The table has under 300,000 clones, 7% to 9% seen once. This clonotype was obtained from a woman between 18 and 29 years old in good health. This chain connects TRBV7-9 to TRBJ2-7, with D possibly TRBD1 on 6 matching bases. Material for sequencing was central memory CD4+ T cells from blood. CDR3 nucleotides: TGTGCCAGCAGCTTAGATTCGATGGGGGCAATCTCCTACGAGCAGTACTTC. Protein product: CASSLDSMGAISYEQYF.